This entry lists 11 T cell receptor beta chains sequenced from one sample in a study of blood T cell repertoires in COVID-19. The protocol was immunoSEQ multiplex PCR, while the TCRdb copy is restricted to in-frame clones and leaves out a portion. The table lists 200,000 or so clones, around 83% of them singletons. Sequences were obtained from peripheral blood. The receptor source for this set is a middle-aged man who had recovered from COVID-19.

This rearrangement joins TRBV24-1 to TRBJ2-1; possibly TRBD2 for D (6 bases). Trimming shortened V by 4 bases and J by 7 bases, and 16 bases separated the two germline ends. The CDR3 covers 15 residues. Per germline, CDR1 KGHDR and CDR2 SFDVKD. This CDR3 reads CATSEGLPGRNEQFF. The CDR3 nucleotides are TGTGCCACCAGTGAGGGACTCCCGGGACGAAATGAGCAGTTCTTC.

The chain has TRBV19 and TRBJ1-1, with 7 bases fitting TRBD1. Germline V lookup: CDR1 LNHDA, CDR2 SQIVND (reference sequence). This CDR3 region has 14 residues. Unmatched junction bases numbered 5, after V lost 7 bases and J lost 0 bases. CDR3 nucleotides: TGTGCCAGTAAAAGGGACAGATTGAACACTGAAGCTTTCTTT. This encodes CASKRDRLNTEAFF.

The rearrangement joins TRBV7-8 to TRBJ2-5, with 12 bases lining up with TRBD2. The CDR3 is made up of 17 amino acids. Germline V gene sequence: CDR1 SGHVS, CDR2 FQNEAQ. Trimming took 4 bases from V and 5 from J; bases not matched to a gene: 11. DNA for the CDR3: TGTGCCAGCAGCTCACTAGCGGGGGGCCAACGTGGCGAGACCCAGTACTTC. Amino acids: CASSSLAGGQRGETQYF.

The CDR3 sequence is CASRVDRAFNEKLFF. CDR3 DNA sequence: TGTGCCAGCAGGGTAGACAGGGCCTTTAATGAAAAACTGTTTTTT. The chain recombines TRBV2 with TRBJ1-4; TRBD1 matches at 7 bases. Germline loops: CDR1 SNHLY, CDR2 FYNNEI. The CDR3 sequence is 15 residues long. The V and J ends lost 6 bases and 4 bases, in that order; junction bases with no gene match: 8.

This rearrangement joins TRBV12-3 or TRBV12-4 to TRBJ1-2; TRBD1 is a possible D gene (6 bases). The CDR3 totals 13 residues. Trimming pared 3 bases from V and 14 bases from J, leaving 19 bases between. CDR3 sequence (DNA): TGTGCCAGCAGTTTTCAGGACAGCTTAGCGGGTACCTTC. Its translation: CASSFQDSLAGTF.

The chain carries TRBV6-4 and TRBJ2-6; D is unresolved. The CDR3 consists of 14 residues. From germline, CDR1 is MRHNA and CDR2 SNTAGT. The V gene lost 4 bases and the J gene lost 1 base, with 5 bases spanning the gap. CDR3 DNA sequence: TGTGCCAGCAGTGTCCAATCTGGGGCCAACGTCCTGACTTTC. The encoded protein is CASSVQSGANVLTF.

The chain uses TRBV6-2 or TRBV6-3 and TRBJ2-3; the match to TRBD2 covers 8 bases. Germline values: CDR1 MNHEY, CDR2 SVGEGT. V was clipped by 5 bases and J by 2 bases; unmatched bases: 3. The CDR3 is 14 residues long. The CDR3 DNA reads TGTGCCAGCAGTGGAGCGGGGGCCACAGATACGCAGTATTTT. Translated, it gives CASSGAGATDTQYF.

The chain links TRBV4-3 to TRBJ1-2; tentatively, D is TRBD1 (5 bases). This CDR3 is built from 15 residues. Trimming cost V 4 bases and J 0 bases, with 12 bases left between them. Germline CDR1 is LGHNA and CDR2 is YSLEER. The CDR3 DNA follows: TGCGCCAGCAGCCCCTATCGACAGTCTAACTATGGCTACACCTTC. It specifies CASSPYRQSNYGYTF.

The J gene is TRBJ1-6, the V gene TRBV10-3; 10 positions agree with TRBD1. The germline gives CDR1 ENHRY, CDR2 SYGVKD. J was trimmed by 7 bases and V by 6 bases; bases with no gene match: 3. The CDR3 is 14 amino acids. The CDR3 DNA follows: TGTGCCATCAGGACAGGGGGCGGGAATTCACCCCTCCACTTT. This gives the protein CAIRTGGGNSPLHF.

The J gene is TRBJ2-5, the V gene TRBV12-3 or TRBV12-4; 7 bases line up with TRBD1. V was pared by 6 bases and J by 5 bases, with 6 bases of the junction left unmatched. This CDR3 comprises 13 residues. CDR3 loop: CASSTTGEETQYF. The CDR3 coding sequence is TGTGCCAGCAGCACTACAGGGGAGGAGACCCAGTACTTC.

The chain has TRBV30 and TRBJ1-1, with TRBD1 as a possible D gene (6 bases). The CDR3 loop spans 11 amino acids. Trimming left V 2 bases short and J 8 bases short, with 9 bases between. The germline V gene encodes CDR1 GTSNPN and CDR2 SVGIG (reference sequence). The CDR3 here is CAWSNREEAFF. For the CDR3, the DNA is TGTGCCTGGAGTAACAGGGAGGAAGCTTTCTTT.